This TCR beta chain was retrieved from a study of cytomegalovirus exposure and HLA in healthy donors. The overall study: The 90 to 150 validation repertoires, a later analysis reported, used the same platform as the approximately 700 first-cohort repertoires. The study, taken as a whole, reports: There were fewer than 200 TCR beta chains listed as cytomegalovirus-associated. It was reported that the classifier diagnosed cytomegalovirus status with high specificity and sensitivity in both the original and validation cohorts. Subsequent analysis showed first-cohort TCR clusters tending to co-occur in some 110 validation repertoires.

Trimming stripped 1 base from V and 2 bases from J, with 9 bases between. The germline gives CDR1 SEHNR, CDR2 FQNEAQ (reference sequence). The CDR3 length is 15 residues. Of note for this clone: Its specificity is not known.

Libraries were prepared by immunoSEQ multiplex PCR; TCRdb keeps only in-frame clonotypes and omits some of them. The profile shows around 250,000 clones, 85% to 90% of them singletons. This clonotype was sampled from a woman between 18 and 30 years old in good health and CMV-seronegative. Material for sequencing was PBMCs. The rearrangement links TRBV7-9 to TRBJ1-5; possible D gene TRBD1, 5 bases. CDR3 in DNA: TGTGCCAGCAGCTTAGGCGGACAAGGCAATCAGCCCCAGCATTTT. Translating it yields CASSLGGQGNQPQHF.